This TCR beta chain is from a study of blood T cell repertoires in COVID-19. Study as a whole: The study drew acute and convalescent COVID-19 samples from the United States, Italy and Spain.

In terms of age and location, participants ranged from roughly 18 to 90 years and lived in approximately 24 US areas. Resolution of symptoms, clearance, or two negative PCRs was present in recovered Cohort 3 donors. V was pared by 7 bases and J by 6 bases, with 17 bases of the junction left unmatched. Germline V gene lookup returns CDR1 SNHLY and CDR2 FYNNEI. The length of the CDR3 is 16 residues. Measured with immunoSEQ multiplex PCR; TCRdb has only the in-frame clones, and not every one. There are about 130,000 clones in the sample; roughly 75% occur only once, and more than 5% lies in the top ten.

The sequencing sample was made of PBMCs or T cells enriched from blood (not recorded which). The genes are TRBV2 and TRBJ2-7; TRBD2 agrees at 8 bases. The source of this sequence is a woman in her fifties or sixties who had recovered from COVID-19. The CDR3 is CASNAIPGLGSGEQYV. CDR3 nucleotides: TGTGCCAGCAATGCAATCCCGGGACTAGGGTCAGGCGAGCAGTACGTC.